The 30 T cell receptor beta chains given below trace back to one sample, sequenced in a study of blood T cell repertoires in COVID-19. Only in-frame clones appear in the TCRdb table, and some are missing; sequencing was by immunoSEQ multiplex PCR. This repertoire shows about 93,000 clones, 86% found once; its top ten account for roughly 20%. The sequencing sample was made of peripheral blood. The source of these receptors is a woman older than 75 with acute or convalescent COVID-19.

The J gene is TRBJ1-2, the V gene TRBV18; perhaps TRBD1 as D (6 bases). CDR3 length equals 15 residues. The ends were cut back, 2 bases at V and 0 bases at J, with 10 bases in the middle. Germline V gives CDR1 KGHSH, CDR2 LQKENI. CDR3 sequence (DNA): TGTGCCAGCTCACCATCGGACAGCTCTAACTATGGCTACACCTTC. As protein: CASSPSDSSNYGYTF.

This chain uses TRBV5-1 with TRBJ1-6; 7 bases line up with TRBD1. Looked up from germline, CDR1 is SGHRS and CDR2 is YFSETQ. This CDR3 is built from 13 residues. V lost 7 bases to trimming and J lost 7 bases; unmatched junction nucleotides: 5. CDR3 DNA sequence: TGCGCCAGCGGGACAGTTGCAAATTCACCCCTCCACTTT. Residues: CASGTVANSPLHF. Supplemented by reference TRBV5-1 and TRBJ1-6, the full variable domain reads KAGVTQTPRYLIKTRGQQVTLSCSPISGHRSVSWYQQTPGQGLQFLFEYFSETQRNKGNFPGRFSGRQFSNSRSEMNVSTLELGDSALYLCASGTVANSPLHFGNGTRLTVT.

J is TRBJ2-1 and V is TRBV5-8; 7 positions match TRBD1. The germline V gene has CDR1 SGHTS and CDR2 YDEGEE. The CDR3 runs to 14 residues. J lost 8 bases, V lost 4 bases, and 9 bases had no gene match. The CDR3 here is CASSHRQGKDEQFF. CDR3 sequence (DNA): TGTGCCAGCAGCCATCGACAGGGTAAAGATGAGCAGTTCTTC. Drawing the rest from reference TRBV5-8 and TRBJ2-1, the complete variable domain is EAGVTQSPTHLIKTRGQQATLRCSPISGHTSVYWYQQALGLGLQFLLWYDEGEERNRGNFPPRFSGRQFPNYSSELNVNALELEDSALYLCASSHRQGKDEQFFGPGTRLTVL.

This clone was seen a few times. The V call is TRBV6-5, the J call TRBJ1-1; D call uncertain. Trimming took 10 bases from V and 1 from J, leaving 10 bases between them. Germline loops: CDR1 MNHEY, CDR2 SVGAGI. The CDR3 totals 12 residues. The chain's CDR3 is CATSNWNTEAFF. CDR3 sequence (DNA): TGTGCCACTTCGAACTGGAACACTGAAGCTTTCTTT.

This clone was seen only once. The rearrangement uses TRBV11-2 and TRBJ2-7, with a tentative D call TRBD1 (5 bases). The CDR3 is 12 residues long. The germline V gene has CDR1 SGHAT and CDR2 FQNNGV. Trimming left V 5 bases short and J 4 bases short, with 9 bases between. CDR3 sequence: CASSRQGYEQYF. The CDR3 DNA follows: TGTGCCAGCAGCCGTCAGGGTTACGAGCAGTACTTC. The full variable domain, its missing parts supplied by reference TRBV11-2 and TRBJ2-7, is EAGVAQSPRYKIIEKRQSVAFWCNPISGHATLYWYQQILGQGPKLLIQFQNNGVVDDSQLPKDRFSAERLKGVDSTLKIQPAKLEDSAVYLCASSRQGYEQYFGPGTRLTVT.

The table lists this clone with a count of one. CDR3 nucleotide sequence: TGTGCCAGCAGCCAGGTGAGGGCGGCTAATGAAAAACTGTTTTTT. Its translation: CASSQVRAANEKLFF. This chain joins TRBV3-1 (or the pseudogene TRBV3-2) and TRBJ1-4; D is undetermined. The V end was cut by 3 bases, the J end by 3 bases, with 11 bases between. In germline, CDR1 is LGHDT, CDR2 YNNKEL (reference sequence). The length of the CDR3 is 15 residues.

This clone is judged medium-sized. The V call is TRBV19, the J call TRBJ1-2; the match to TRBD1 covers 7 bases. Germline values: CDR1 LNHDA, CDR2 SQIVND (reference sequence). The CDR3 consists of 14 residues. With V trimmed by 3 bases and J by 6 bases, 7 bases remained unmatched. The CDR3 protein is CASSIGRGVDGYTF. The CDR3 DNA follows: TGTGCCAGTAGTATTGGCAGGGGGGTCGATGGCTACACCTTC.

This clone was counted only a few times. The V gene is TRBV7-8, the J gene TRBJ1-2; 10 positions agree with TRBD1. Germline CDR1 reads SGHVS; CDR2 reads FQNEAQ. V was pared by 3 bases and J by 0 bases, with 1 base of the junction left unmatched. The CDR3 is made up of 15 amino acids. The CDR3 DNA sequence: TGTGCCAGCAGCTTCGGGACAGGGGCTAACTATGGCTACACCTTC. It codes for CASSFGTGANYGYTF.

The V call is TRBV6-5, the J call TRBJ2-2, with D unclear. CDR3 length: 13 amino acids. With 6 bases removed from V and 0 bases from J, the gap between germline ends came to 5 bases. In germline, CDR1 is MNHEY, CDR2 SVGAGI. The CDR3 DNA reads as TGTGCCAGCAGCACGGCGAACACCGGGGAGCTGTTTTTT. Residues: CASSTANTGELFF.

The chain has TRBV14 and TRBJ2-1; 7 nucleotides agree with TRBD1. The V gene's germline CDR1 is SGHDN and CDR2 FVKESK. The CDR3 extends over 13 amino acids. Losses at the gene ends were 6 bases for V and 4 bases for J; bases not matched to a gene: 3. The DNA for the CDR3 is TGTGCCAGCAGGGGACAGAGTTACAATGAGCAGTTCTTC. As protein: CASRGQSYNEQFF.

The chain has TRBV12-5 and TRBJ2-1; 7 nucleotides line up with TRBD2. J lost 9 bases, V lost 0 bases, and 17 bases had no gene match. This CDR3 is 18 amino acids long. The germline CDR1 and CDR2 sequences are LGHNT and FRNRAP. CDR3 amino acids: CASGLVLMGGTTSVEQFF. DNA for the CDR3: TGTGCTAGTGGTTTGGTACTGATGGGAGGGACCACCTCGGTTGAGCAGTTCTTC.

This CDR3 is CASSVTGLMGYSNQPQHF. Written as DNA, the CDR3 is TGTGCCAGCAGTGTGACAGGGTTGATGGGATATAGCAATCAGCCCCAGCATTTT. The V and J genes are TRBV2 and TRBJ1-5, with 7 bases lining up with TRBD1. After removal of 4 bases from V and 0 bases from J, the junction contained 12 bases not matched to a gene. The CDR3 runs 18 residues. CDR1 and CDR2 (germline): SNHLY, FYNNEI.

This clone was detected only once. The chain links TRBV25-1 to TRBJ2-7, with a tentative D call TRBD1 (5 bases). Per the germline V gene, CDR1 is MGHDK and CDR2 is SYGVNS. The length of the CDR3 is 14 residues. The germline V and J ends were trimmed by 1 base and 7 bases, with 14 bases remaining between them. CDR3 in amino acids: CASSEWGSTGEQYF. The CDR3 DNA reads TGTGCCAGCAGTGAATGGGGCAGCACCGGGGAGCAGTACTTC.

This chain's CDR3 is CASSLETGKGNTIYF. The CDR3 DNA is TGTGCCAGCAGCTTGGAGACGGGGAAAGGAAACACCATATATTTT. This sequence joins TRBV5-4 and TRBJ1-3; D remains unclear. From germline, CDR1 is SGHNT and CDR2 YYREEE (reference sequence). This CDR3 has 15 amino acids. Trimming took off 0 bases at V and 4 bases at J, with 11 bases between the two ends.

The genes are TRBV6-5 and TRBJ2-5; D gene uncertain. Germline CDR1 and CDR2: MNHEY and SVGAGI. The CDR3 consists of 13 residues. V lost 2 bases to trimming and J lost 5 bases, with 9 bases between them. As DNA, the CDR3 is TGTGCCAGCAGTTACACGGGTTGGGAGACCCAGTACTTC. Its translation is CASSYTGWETQYF.

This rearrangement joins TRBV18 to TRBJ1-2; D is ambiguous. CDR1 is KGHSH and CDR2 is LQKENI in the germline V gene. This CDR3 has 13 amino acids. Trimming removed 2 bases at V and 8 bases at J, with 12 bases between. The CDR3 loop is CASSPGPSLGYTF. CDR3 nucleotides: TGTGCCAGCTCACCAGGGCCAAGTCTGGGCTACACCTTC.

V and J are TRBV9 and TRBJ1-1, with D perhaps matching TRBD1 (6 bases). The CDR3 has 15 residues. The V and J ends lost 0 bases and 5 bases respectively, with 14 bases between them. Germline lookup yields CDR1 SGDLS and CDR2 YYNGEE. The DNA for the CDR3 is TGTGCCAGCAGCGTAGATCCAGGGGAAGGAACTGAAGCTTTCTTT. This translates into CASSVDPGEGTEAFF.

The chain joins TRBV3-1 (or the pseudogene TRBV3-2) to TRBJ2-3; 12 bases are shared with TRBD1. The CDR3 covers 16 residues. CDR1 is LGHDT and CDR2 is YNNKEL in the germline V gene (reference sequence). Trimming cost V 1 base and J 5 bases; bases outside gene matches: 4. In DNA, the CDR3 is TGTGCCAGCAGCCAAGCCGGGACAGGGGGCAGAGATACGCAGTATTTT. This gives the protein CASSQAGTGGRDTQYF.

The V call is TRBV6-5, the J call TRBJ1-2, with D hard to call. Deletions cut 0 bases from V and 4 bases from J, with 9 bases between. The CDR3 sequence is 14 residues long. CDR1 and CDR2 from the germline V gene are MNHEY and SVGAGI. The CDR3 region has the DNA TGTGCCAGCAGTTACTCAGGCCCGGGCTATGGCTACACCTTC. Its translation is CASSYSGPGYGYTF.

In DNA, the CDR3 is TGTGCCAGCAGCTCGGGACAGACCTTTCCCCTCCACTTT. Residues: CASSSGQTFPLHF. The rearrangement links TRBV7-2 to TRBJ1-6; 7 nucleotides match TRBD1. The CDR3 is made up of 13 amino acids. Looked up from germline, CDR1 is SGHTA and CDR2 is FQGNSA. V dropped 4 bases and J dropped 13; count of bases not matched to a gene: 7.

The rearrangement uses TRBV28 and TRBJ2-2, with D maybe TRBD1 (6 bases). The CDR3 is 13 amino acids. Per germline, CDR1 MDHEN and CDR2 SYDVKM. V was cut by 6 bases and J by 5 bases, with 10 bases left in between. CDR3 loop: CASRSGETGELFF. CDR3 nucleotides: TGTGCCAGCAGGTCAGGGGAAACCGGGGAGCTGTTTTTT.

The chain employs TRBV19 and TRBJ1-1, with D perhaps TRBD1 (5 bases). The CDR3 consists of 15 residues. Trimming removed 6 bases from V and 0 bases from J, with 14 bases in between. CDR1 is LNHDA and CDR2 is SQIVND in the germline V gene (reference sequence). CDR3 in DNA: TGTGCCAGTAGGATTACCAGGGAAATGAACACTGAAGCTTTCTTT. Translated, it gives CASRITREMNTEAFF.

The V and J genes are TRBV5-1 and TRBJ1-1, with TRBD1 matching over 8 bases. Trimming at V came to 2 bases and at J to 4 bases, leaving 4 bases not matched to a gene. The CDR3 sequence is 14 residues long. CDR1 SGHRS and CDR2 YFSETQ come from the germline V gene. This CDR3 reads CASSFGQGPTEAFF. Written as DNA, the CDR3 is TGCGCCAGCAGCTTCGGACAGGGCCCCACTGAAGCTTTCTTT.

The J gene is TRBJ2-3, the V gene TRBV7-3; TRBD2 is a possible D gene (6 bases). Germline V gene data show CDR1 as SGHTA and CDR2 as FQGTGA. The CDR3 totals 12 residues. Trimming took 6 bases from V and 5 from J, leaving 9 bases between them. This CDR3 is CASSRLGDTQYF. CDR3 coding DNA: TGTGCCAGCAGTCGACTAGGAGATACGCAGTATTTT. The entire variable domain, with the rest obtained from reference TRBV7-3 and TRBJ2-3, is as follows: GAGVSQTPSNKVTEKGKYVELRCDPISGHTALYWYRQSLGQGPEFLIYFQGTGAADDSGLPNDRFFAVRPEGSVSTLKIQRTERGDSAVYLCASSRLGDTQYFGPGTRLTVL.

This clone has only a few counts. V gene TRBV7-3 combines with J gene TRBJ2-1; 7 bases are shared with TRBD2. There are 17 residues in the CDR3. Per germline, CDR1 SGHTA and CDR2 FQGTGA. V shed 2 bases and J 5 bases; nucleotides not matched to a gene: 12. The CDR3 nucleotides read TGTGCCAGCAGCTTAGACCCCGGGGGGTCGATCAACAATGAGCAGTTCTTC. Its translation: CASSLDPGGSINNEQFF.

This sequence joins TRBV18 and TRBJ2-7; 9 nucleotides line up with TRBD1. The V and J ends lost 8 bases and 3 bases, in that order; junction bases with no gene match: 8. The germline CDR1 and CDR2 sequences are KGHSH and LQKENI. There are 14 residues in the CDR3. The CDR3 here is CASTSRDRVYEQYF. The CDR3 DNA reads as TGTGCCAGCACGAGCCGGGACAGGGTCTACGAGCAGTACTTC.

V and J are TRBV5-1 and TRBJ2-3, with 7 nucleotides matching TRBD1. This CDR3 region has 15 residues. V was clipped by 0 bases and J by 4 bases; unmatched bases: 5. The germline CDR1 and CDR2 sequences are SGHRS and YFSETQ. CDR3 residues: CASSLDFRGSDTQYF. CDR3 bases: TGCGCCAGCAGCTTGGACTTCAGGGGGTCAGATACGCAGTATTTT.

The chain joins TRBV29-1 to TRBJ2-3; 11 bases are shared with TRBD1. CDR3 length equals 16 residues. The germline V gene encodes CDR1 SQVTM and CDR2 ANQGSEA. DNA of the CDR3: TGCAGGAGAAACCCGGGACAGGGGGATTTATCAGATACGCAGTATTTT. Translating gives CRRNPGQGDLSDTQYF.

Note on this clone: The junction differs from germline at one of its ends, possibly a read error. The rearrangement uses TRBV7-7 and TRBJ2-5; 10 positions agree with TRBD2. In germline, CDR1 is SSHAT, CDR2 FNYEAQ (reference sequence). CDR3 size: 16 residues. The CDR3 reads CASSGGAGGRTETQYF. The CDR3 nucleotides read TGTGCTAGCAGCGGGGGGGCGGGGGGCCGGACGGAGACCCAGTACTTC.

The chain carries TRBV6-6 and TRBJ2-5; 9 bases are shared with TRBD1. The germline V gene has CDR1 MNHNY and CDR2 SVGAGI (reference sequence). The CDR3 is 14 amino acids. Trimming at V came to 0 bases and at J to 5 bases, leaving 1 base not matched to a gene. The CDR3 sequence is CASSYSTGGETQYF. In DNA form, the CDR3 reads TGTGCCAGCAGTTACTCGACAGGGGGTGAGACCCAGTACTTC.